These 14 T cell receptor beta chains were all obtained from the same sample, sequenced in a study of blood T cell repertoires in COVID-19. Assay used: immunoSEQ multiplex PCR; TCRdb lists only in-frame clones, some missing. This sample yields about 88,000 clones, of which about 85% are seen a single time; about 16% belongs to the top ten. The sample was peripheral blood. All receptors come from a male donor with acute or convalescent COVID-19.

The chain recombines TRBV7-9 with TRBJ2-2, with a possible D match to TRBD1 (7 bases). The germline CDR1 and CDR2 sequences are SEHNR and FQNEAQ (reference sequence). CDR3 length equals 16 residues. Trimming stripped 3 bases from V and 3 bases from J, with 14 bases between. The CDR3 DNA reads TGTGCCAGCAGCTTGGAGGGGGCCAAGGACACCGGGGAGCTGTTTTTT. Translating gives CASSLEGAKDTGELFF.

The chain couples TRBV5-6 to TRBJ1-3; D is perhaps TRBD1 (5 bases). CDR3 size: 17 residues. Germline V gene data show CDR1 as SGHDT and CDR2 as YYEEEE. Trimming took off 4 bases at V and 0 bases at J, with 17 bases between the two ends. As DNA, the CDR3 is TGTGCCAGCAGCGCTAACAGCCACGGGGGCTCTGGAAACACCATATATTTT. Protein: CASSANSHGGSGNTIYF.

This chain uses TRBV5-6 with TRBJ1-2; 7 bases map to TRBD1. V was pared by 7 bases and J by 2 bases, with 2 bases of the junction left unmatched. The CDR3 totals 12 residues. Germline lookup yields CDR1 SGHDT and CDR2 YYEEEE. CDR3 coding DNA: TGTGCCAGCTTGACAGGGAACTATGGCTACACCTTC. Protein sequence: CASLTGNYGYTF.

DNA of the CDR3: TGTGCCATCAGCCCCCAGACTAGCGGCGTGGAGAGGTACAATGAGCAGTTCTTC. Its translation: CAISPQTSGVERYNEQFF. V is TRBV10-3 and J is TRBJ2-1; 9 positions match TRBD2. J lost 4 bases, V lost 6 bases, and 16 bases had no gene match. This CDR3 has 18 residues. The germline V gene encodes CDR1 ENHRY and CDR2 SYGVKD.

V gene TRBV7-9 combines with J gene TRBJ1-4; possibly TRBD1 for D (6 bases). CDR1 is SEHNR and CDR2 is FQNEAQ in the germline V gene (reference sequence). The CDR3 contains 12 residues. V lost 5 bases to trimming and J lost 8 bases, with 9 bases between them. CDR3 DNA sequence: TGTGCCAGCAGCCCGAGGGGGGAAAAACTGTTTTTT. Protein sequence: CASSPRGEKLFF.

This clone showed up just once. The rearrangement uses TRBV14 and TRBJ2-1; 8 positions match TRBD2. Trimming cost V 4 bases and J 8 bases; bases outside gene matches: 10. This CDR3 has 15 amino acids. Germline lookup yields CDR1 SGHDN and CDR2 FVKESK. The CDR3 nucleotides read TGTGCCAGCAGCCCGCAATCCGGACTAGCCTATGAGCAGTTCTTC. This translates into CASSPQSGLAYEQFF.

This rearrangement joins TRBV30 to TRBJ2-5, with 11 bases fitting TRBD2. V trimming: 2 bases; J trimming: 5 bases; junction bases outside the gene matches: 7. Germline CDR1 is GTSNPN and CDR2 is SVGIG (reference sequence). The CDR3 is 15 amino acids. CDR3 bases: TGTGCCTGGAGTTCCACTAGCGGGAGCTGGGAGACCCAGTACTTC. It specifies CAWSSTSGSWETQYF.

Only a few counts were recorded for this clone. This rearrangement joins TRBV6-5 to TRBJ1-6; unclear D gene. From germline, CDR1 is MNHEY and CDR2 SVGAGI. The CDR3 contains 12 residues. V gave up 5 bases and J gave up 8 bases, with 7 bases separating them. Here the CDR3 reads CASSPPDSPLHF. In DNA form, the CDR3 reads TGTGCCAGCAGTCCCCCCGATTCACCCCTCCACTTT.

There are a few counts of this clone. The rearrangement links TRBV19 to TRBJ2-7, with 9 bases that match TRBD2. The V gene's germline CDR1 is LNHDA and CDR2 SQIVND (reference sequence). The CDR3 is 18 amino acids. V was pared by 6 bases and J by 0 bases, with 15 bases of the junction left unmatched. The DNA of the CDR3 is TGTGCCAGTAGACAAACAGGGTCCGGACTAGCGAGCTCCTACGAGCAGTACTTC. Translating gives CASRQTGSGLASSYEQYF.

V is TRBV7-2 and J is TRBJ1-3; no definite D call. The CDR3 totals 15 residues. Between the trimmed V and J ends, which lost 5 bases and 0 bases, there was a span of 11 bases. Germline V lookup: CDR1 SGHTA, CDR2 FQGNSA. The CDR3 DNA follows: TGTGCCAGCAGCCTGGGCGACCCCTCTGGAAACACCATATATTTT. It translates to CASSLGDPSGNTIYF.

The chain joins TRBV10-3 to TRBJ2-1, with TRBD2 as a possible D gene (6 bases). The CDR3 has 14 amino acids. With 4 bases removed from V and 6 bases from J, the gap between germline ends came to 13 bases. The germline gives CDR1 ENHRY, CDR2 SYGVKD. CDR3 amino acids: CAISARGSANEQFF. The CDR3 DNA sequence: TGTGCCATCAGTGCCCGGGGGAGCGCCAATGAGCAGTTCTTC.

The genes are TRBV24-1 and TRBJ1-5, with D possibly being TRBD1 (6 bases). Between the trimmed V and J ends, which lost 4 bases and 0 bases, there was a span of 6 bases. This CDR3 has 14 amino acids. Germline values: CDR1 KGHDR, CDR2 SFDVKD. The CDR3 is CATSEDSSNQPQHF. The DNA for the CDR3 is TGTGCCACCAGTGAGGACAGTAGCAATCAGCCCCAGCATTTT.

This clone was found once. The rearrangement joins TRBV18 to TRBJ2-2; D is ambiguous. V was cut by 1 base and J by 1 base, with 7 bases left in between. Per the germline V gene, CDR1 is KGHSH and CDR2 is LQKENI. CDR3 length: 15 amino acids. The CDR3 loop reads CASSPLTQNTGELFF. CDR3 nucleotides: TGTGCCAGCTCACCACTTACACAGAACACCGGGGAGCTGTTTTTT.

The rearrangement uses TRBV15 and TRBJ1-3; perhaps TRBD1 as D (5 bases). Germline values: CDR1 LNHNV, CDR2 YYDKDF (reference sequence). The V end was cut by 1 base, the J end by 1 base, with 8 bases between. CDR3 size: 15 residues. The chain's CDR3 is CATSRAGLSGNTIYF. The CDR3 DNA reads TGTGCCACCAGCAGAGCAGGGCTTTCTGGAAACACCATATATTTT.